What follows are 14 T cell receptor beta chains derived from one specimen sequenced in a study of shared clonotypes between healthy human individuals. Only in-frame clones appear in the TCRdb table, and some are missing; sequencing was by immunoSEQ multiplex PCR. The sample consists of over 700,000 clones, approximately 77% of them appearing once. Sequencing was done on a sample of memory CD4+ T cells sorted from blood. Subset given: CD45RA-negative fraction. The receptors derive from a woman aged 25 to 39 in good health.

This clone was seen only once. The genes are TRBV23-1 and TRBJ1-2, with 8 bases fitting TRBD1. TRBV23-1 is an open reading frame, and its role is uncertain. This CDR3 has 14 residues. The J segment lost 7 bases and the V segment lost 0 bases, leaving 4 bases of the junction unmatched. This CDR3 reads CASSQSPGGFGYTF. The CDR3 DNA follows: TGCGCCAGCAGTCAATCTCCAGGGGGCTTTGGCTACACCTTC.

This clone was counted once. The J gene is TRBJ2-7, the V gene TRBV5-4, with 10 bases fitting TRBD2. CDR1 is SGHNT and CDR2 is YYREEE in the germline V gene (reference sequence). The ends lost 4 bases at V and 6 bases at J; junction bases unmatched: 10. The CDR3 consists of 15 residues. CDR3 sequence reads: CASSQPGTSVGEQYF. The CDR3 bases are TGTGCCAGCAGCCAACCCGGGACTAGCGTTGGCGAGCAGTACTTC.

The gene calls are TRBV15 and TRBJ2-3; perhaps TRBD2 as D (5 bases). This CDR3 is 17 amino acids long. V lost 6 bases to trimming and J lost 0 bases, with 19 bases between them. Germline V gene lookup returns CDR1 LNHNV and CDR2 YYDKDF (reference sequence). For the CDR3, the DNA is TGTGCCACCAGATCTCTTGGGCGCCGCGGGAGCACAGATACGCAGTATTTT. Amino acids: CATRSLGRRGSTDTQYF.

V is TRBV30 and J is TRBJ1-3; no firm D call. Trimming left V 0 bases short and J 0 bases short, with 9 bases between. Germline V gene lookup returns CDR1 GTSNPN and CDR2 SVGIG (reference sequence). CDR3 length: 15 amino acids. CDR3 protein: CAWSVGTGSGNTIYF. CDR3 coding DNA: TGTGCCTGGAGTGTTGGCACCGGCTCTGGAAACACCATATATTTT. Full variable domain (outside the CDR3, taken from reference TRBV30 and TRBJ1-3): SQTIHQWPATLVQPVGSPLSLECTVEGTSNPNLYWYRQAAGRGLQLLFYSVGIGQISSEVPQNLSASRPQDRQFILSSKKLLLSDSGFYLCAWSVGTGSGNTIYFGEGSWLTVV.

The chain carries TRBV18 and TRBJ2-2, with 12 nucleotides matching TRBD2. Germline CDR1 is KGHSH and CDR2 is LQKENI. The CDR3 is made up of 18 amino acids. V shed 8 bases and J 3 bases; nucleotides not matched to a gene: 13. This CDR3 is CASAQRRLAGEDTGELFF. CDR3 bases: TGTGCCAGCGCCCAACGGAGACTAGCGGGAGAGGACACCGGGGAGCTGTTTTTT.

V is TRBV5-1 and J is TRBJ2-3, with 8 bases aligning to TRBD1. Germline CDR1 SGHRS, CDR2 YFSETQ. This CDR3 is built from 15 residues. The V and J ends lost 0 bases and 2 bases, in that order; junction bases with no gene match: 2. In DNA form, the CDR3 reads TGCGCCAGCAGCTTGGGACAGGGGCCCACAGATACGCAGTATTTT. This gives the protein CASSLGQGPTDTQYF.

This chain uses TRBV5-6 with TRBJ1-1, with D possibly being TRBD1 (5 bases). The CDR3 spans 16 residues. Germline CDR1 and CDR2: SGHDT and YYEEEE. V lost 4 bases to trimming and J lost 0 bases, with 16 bases between them. Here the CDR3 DNA reads TGTGCCAGCAGCGGTTGGGGGACCACCTTGAACACTGAAGCTTTCTTT. Translation gives CASSGWGTTLNTEAFF.

This rearrangement joins TRBV5-1 to TRBJ2-1; D is unclear. V was trimmed by 0 bases and J by 0 bases, leaving 7 bases between them. Germline lookup yields CDR1 SGHRS and CDR2 YFSETQ. The CDR3 is 15 residues long. The CDR3 spells CASSLAASSYNEQFF. The CDR3 DNA sequence: TGCGCCAGCAGCTTGGCTGCGAGCTCCTACAATGAGCAGTTCTTC.

The chain combines TRBV19 with TRBJ2-6; D might be TRBD2 (6 bases). CDR1 LNHDA and CDR2 SQIVND come from the germline V gene (reference sequence). The germline V and J ends were trimmed by 11 bases and 3 bases, with 11 bases remaining between them. This CDR3 has 13 residues. The CDR3 nucleotides are TGTGCCTCCCAGCGGGTTGGGGCCAACGTCCTGACTTTC. Translating gives CASQRVGANVLTF.

The chain links TRBV30 to TRBJ2-2, with 10 nucleotides matching TRBD1. Germline CDR1 is GTSNPN and CDR2 is SVGIG (reference sequence). Germline trimming cut 4 bases from V and 5 bases from J; bases unmatched to any gene: 10. This CDR3 comprises 16 residues. The CDR3 here is CAWKGGGTGETGELFF. The CDR3 nucleotides are TGTGCCTGGAAAGGTGGCGGGACAGGGGAAACCGGGGAGCTGTTTTTT.

This chain uses TRBV28 with TRBJ1-1; D is unresolved. CDR3 length: 12 amino acids. The germline V gene encodes CDR1 MDHEN and CDR2 SYDVKM. The V end was cut by 2 bases, the J end by 10 bases, with 11 bases between. In DNA form, the CDR3 reads TGTGCCAGCAGTTTACGGAGTCGGAGAGCTTTCTTT. Protein product: CASSLRSRRAFF.

The chain uses TRBV6-4 and TRBJ2-7, with TRBD1 matching over 10 bases. Germline CDR1 MRHNA, CDR2 SNTAGT. The junction had 9 bases not matched to a gene; V was cut back by 8 bases and J by 5 bases. This CDR3 has 14 amino acids. CDR3 DNA sequence: TGTGCCAGCGGCTGGGACAGGGGAAGGCACGAGCAGTACTTC. It translates to CASGWDRGRHEQYF.

CDR3 nucleotides: TGTGCCAGCTCACCCGGATCCGACGGGGGGACTGAAGCTTTCTTT. Translated, it gives CASSPGSDGGTEAFF. The V and J genes are TRBV18 and TRBJ1-1, with D possibly matching TRBD1 (5 bases). V was shortened by 3 bases and J by 5 bases, with 16 bases between the two germline ends. The CDR3 has 15 residues. Germline V gene sequence: CDR1 KGHSH, CDR2 LQKENI.

This chain uses TRBV5-4 with TRBJ2-5; D ambiguous. CDR3 size: 13 residues. In germline, CDR1 is SGHNT, CDR2 YYREEE (reference sequence). With 1 base removed from V and 2 bases from J, the gap between germline ends came to 6 bases. The chain's CDR3 is CASSLKLQETQYF. In nucleotides, the CDR3 is TGTGCCAGCAGCTTGAAACTACAAGAGACCCAGTACTTC.